This paragraph reports one TCR beta chain. Its antigen is undetermined. Data came from immunoSEQ multiplex PCR; TCRdb stores just in-frame clones and leaves some out. The sample yields tens of thousands of clones, roughly 85% seen once. These data originate in a study of OX40 agonist ivuxolimab in advanced cancers. Study at large: Each dose-escalation patient presented with hepatocellular carcinoma, melanoma, renal cell or head and neck cancer.

Study results and limitations: Clonal expansion among partial responders at 0.1-3.0 mg/kg ranked near the lowest. There were also nonresponders showing low normalized T-cell clonal expansion.

The CDR3 runs to 14 residues. Germline CDR1 reads MDHEN; CDR2 reads SYDVKM. The J segment lost 8 bases and the V segment lost 2 bases, leaving 5 bases of the junction unmatched. This sequence was found in an adult with an advanced solid tumor such as melanoma, head and neck, liver or kidney cancer. Specimen: CD4+ or CD8+ T cells sorted from blood, collected in a trial of the OX40 agonist ivuxolimab. This chain links TRBV28 with TRBJ2-1, with 8 bases fitting TRBD1. CDR3 amino acids: CASSLGSGGDEQFF. The CDR3, as DNA: TGTGCCAGCAGTTTAGGGTCAGGGGGCGATGAGCAGTTCTTC.